This T cell receptor (beta chain) was recovered during a study of T cell changes during pregnancy in multiple sclerosis. Measured with immunoSEQ multiplex PCR; TCRdb has only the in-frame clones, and not every one. The sample includes 39,000 or so clones, roughly 88% seen only once; the top ten take roughly 10%. CDR1 and CDR2 (germline): SGHAT, FQNNGV. The CDR3 is 16 amino acids. V gave up 3 bases and J gave up 5 bases; unmatched junction bases: 9. This chain links TRBV11-2 with TRBJ2-3, with 9 bases lining up with TRBD1. This receptor was taken from a female donor with multiple sclerosis, enrolled in a pregnancy study. The sample consisted of CD8+ T cells from peripheral blood mononuclear cells, taken in the first trimester of pregnancy. DNA for the CDR3: TGTGCCAGCAGCTTCGGGAGGACAGGGGAAGGAGATACGCAGTATTTT. Translated, it gives CASSFGRTGEGDTQYF.